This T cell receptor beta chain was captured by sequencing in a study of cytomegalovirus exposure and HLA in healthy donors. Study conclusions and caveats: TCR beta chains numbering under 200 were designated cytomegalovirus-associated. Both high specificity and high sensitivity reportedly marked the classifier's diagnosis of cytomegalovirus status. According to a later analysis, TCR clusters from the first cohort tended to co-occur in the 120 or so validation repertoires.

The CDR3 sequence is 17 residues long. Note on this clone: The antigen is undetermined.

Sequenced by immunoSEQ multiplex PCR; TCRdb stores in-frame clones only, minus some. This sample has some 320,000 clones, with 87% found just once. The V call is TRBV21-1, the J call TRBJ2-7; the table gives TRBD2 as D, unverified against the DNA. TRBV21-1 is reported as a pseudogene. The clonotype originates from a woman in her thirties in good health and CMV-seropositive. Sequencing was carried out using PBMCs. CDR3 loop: CASTLGTSGSRSYEQYF. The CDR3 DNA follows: TGTGCCAGCACCTTGGGGACTAGCGGGAGTAGGTCCTACGAGCAGTACTTC.